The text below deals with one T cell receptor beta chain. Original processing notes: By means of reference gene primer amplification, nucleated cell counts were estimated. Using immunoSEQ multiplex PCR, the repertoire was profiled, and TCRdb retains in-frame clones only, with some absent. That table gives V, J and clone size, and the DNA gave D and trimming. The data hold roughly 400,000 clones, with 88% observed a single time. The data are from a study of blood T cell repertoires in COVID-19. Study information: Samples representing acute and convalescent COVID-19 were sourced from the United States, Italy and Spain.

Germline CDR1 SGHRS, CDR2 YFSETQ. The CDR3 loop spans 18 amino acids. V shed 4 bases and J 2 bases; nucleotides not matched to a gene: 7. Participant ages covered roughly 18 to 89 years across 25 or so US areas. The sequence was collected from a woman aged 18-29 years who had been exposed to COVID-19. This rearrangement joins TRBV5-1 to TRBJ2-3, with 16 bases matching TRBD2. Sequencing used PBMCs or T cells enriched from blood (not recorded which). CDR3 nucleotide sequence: TGCGCCAGCAGCGTCCCGGGACTAGCGGGAGGGTTCACAGATACGCAGTATTTT. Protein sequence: CASSVPGLAGGFTDTQYF.